A single sample gave rise to the 10 T cell receptor beta chains below, sequenced in a study of cytomegalovirus exposure and HLA in healthy donors (dated by TCRdb to 2016 to 2017). Libraries were made using the immunoSEQ multiplex PCR assay. The multiplex PCR relied on a mix of 60 forward primers for TCR Vbeta segments and 13 reverse primers for TCR Jbeta segments. TCRdb's version of the immuneACCESS table is confined to in-frame rearrangements and falls short of the full clone set. An unresolved V gene accounts for under half of the shortfall where checked; the remainder is of unknown origin. This sample has around 100,000 clones in its table, and approximately 80% of those were observed once. The ten largest account for 2.5% to 3.5% of the sample. The specimen was PBMCs. These receptors were taken from a young woman in good health and CMV-seropositive.

A few counts support this clone. The chain combines TRBV21-1 with TRBJ2-5; TRBD2 is the table's D call, not checked against the DNA. TRBV21-1 is a pseudogene. This CDR3 has 15 residues. Here the CDR3 reads CASSKLGVGKETQYF. CDR3 bases: TGTGCCAGCAGCAAATTGGGAGTCGGGAAAGAGACCCAGTACTTC.

This clone has only one observation. The rearrangement links TRBV7-9 to TRBJ1-1; the D gene is possibly TRBD1 (5 bases). Germline CDR1 SEHNR, CDR2 FQNEAQ (reference sequence). CDR3 length equals 15 residues. The V end lost 4 bases, the J end lost 3 bases, and 15 bases lay between the germline ends. The CDR3 DNA is TGTGCCAGCAGCTCCCCCCTTGGGGGGGACACTGAAGCTTTCTTT. Protein sequence: CASSSPLGGDTEAFF.

The chain links TRBV7-6 to TRBJ1-1; the match to TRBD1 covers 7 bases. The J segment lost 8 bases and the V segment lost 3 bases, leaving 3 bases of the junction unmatched. Germline V gene data show CDR1 as SGHVS and CDR2 as FNYEAQ. The CDR3 loop spans 12 amino acids. The CDR3 DNA reads as TGTGCCAGCAGCTTTCAGACAGGGGAAGCTTTCTTT. Translation: CASSFQTGEAFF.

The V and J genes are TRBV7-6 and TRBJ2-7; 15 bases agree with TRBD2. CDR3 length equals 17 residues. CDR1 and CDR2 (germline): SGHVS, FNYEAQ. The J segment lost 6 bases and the V segment lost 4 bases, leaving 10 bases of the junction unmatched. The CDR3 sequence: CASSSRTSGRAWGEQYF. In nucleotides, the CDR3 is TGTGCCAGCAGCTCTCGGACTAGCGGGAGGGCCTGGGGCGAGCAGTACTTC.

In its sample, this clone ranks as large (0.1 to 1%). Other nucleotide sequences in the sample specify the same CDR3. The rearrangement links TRBV6-1 to TRBJ2-7, with 7 positions matching TRBD2. The germline gives CDR1 MNHNS, CDR2 SASEGT. The CDR3 runs 16 residues. J lost 3 bases, V lost 1 base, and 9 bases had no gene match. CDR3 sequence reads: CASSEEILAELYEQYF. CDR3 sequence (DNA): TGTGCCAGCAGTGAAGAGATCCTAGCGGAGCTCTACGAGCAGTACTTC.

To note about this clone: At the DNA level, this CDR3 is encoded by other sequences in the same sample as well. The chain couples TRBV5-1 to TRBJ1-4, with a possible D match to TRBD1 (5 bases). The CDR3 is 16 residues long. V shed 3 bases and J shed 2 bases, with 14 bases lying between them. From germline, CDR1 is SGHRS and CDR2 YFSETQ. CDR3 residues: CASSSGGGATNEKLFF. CDR3 bases: TGCGCCAGCAGCTCTGGGGGGGGAGCGACTAATGAAAAACTGTTTTTT.

This clone turned up a few times. The chain carries TRBV28 and TRBJ1-2; D might be TRBD1 (6 bases). The CDR3 covers 14 residues. Trimming removed 3 bases from V and 5 bases from J, with 13 bases in between. Germline-derived CDR1 and CDR2 are MDHEN and SYDVKM. For the CDR3, the DNA is TGTGCCAGCAGTTTCTCGGGGGGCGGGTATGGCTACACCTTC. Encoded protein: CASSFSGGGYGYTF.

The chain is built from TRBV4-1 and TRBJ1-2; no definite D call. V lost 0 bases and J 6 bases, leaving 11 bases between the germline ends. This CDR3 has 14 amino acids. CDR1 is MGHRA and CDR2 is YSYEKL in the germline V gene. The CDR3 spells CASSQDPGTDGYTF. The CDR3 nucleotides are TGCGCCAGCAGCCAAGATCCGGGAACTGATGGCTACACCTTC.

The chain combines TRBV10-1 with TRBJ2-1, with TRBD1 identical over 9 bases. From germline, CDR1 is WNHNN and CDR2 SYGVQD (reference sequence). The ends lost 0 bases at V and 6 bases at J; junction bases unmatched: 9. The CDR3 loop spans 17 amino acids. The CDR3 is CASSESTGTGFINEQFF. The CDR3 DNA reads TGCGCCAGCAGTGAGTCGACAGGGACAGGGTTTATCAATGAGCAGTTCTTC.

The V call is TRBV2, the J call TRBJ2-2, with a tentative D call TRBD2 (6 bases). The CDR3 is 13 residues long. The V and J ends lost 6 bases and 5 bases respectively, with 10 bases between them. Per the germline V gene, CDR1 is SNHLY and CDR2 is FYNNEI. The CDR3 spells CASSGSRTGELFF. The CDR3 DNA follows: TGTGCCAGCAGCGGGAGTCGGACCGGGGAGCTGTTTTTT.